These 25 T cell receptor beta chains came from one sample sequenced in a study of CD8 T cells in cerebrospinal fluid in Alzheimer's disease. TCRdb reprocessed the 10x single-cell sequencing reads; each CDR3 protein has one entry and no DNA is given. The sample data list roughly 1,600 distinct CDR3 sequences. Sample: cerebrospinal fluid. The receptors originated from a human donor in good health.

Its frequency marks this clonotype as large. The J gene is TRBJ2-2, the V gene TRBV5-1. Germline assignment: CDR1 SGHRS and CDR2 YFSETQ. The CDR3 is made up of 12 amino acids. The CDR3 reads CASSSGTGELFF.

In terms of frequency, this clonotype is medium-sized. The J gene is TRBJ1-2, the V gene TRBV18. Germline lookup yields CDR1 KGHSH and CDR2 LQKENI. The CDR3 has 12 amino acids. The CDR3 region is CASSLPPSGYTF.

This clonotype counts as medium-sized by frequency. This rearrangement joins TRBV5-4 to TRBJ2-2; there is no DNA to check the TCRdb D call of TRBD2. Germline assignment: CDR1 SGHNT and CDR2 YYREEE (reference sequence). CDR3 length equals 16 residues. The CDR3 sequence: CASSLRAGGPTGELFF. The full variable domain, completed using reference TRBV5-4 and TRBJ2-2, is ETGVTQSPTHLIKTRGQQVTLRCSSQSGHNTVSWYQQALGQGPQFIFQYYREEENGRGNFPPRFSGLQFPNYSSELNVNALELDDSALYLCASSLRAGGPTGELFFGEGSRLTVL.

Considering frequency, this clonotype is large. The CDR3 loop reads CASSRDGTGGETQYF. The gene calls are TRBV4-2 and TRBJ2-5; TCRdb proposes TRBD1, but this gene call is untestable without DNA. This CDR3 has 15 residues. The germline V gene encodes CDR1 LGHNA and CDR2 YNFKEQ.

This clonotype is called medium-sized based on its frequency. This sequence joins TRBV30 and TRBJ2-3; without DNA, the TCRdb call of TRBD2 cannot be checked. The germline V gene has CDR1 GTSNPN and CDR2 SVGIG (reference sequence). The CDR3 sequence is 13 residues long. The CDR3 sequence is CAWGGISLDTQYF. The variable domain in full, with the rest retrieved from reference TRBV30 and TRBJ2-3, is SQTIHQWPATLVQPVGSPLSLECTVEGTSNPNLYWYRQAAGRGLQLLFYSVGIGQISSEVPQNLSASRPQDRQFILSSKKLLLSDSGFYLCAWGGISLDTQYFGPGTRLTVL.

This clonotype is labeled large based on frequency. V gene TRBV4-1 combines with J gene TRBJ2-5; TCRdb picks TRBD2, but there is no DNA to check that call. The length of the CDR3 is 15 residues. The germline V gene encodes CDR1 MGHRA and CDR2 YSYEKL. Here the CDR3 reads CASSQNGGPQETQYF.

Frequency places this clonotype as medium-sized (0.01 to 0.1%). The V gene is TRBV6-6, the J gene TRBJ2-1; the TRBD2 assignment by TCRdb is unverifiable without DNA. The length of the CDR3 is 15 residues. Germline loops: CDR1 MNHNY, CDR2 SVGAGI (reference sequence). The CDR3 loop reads CASSYVTSGYNEQFF.

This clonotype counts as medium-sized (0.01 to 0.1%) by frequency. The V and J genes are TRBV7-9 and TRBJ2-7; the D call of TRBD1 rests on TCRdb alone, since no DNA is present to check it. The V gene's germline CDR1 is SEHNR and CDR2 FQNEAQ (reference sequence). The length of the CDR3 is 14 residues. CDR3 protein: CASSSPGTGLEQYF. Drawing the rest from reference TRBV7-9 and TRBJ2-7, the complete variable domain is DTGVSQNPRHKITKRGQNVTFRCDPISEHNRLYWYRQTLGQGPEFLTYFQNEAQLEKSRLLSDRFSAERPKGSFSTLEIQRTEQGDSAMYLCASSSPGTGLEQYFGPGTRLTVT.

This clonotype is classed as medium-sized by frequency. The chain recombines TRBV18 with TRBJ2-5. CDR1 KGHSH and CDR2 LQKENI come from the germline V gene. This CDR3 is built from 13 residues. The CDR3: CASSLDIQETQYF.

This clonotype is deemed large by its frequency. CDR3 sequence: CASSAEGTYEQYF. The gene calls are TRBV6-1 and TRBJ2-7. Per the germline V gene, CDR1 is MNHNS and CDR2 is SASEGT. This CDR3 has 13 amino acids.

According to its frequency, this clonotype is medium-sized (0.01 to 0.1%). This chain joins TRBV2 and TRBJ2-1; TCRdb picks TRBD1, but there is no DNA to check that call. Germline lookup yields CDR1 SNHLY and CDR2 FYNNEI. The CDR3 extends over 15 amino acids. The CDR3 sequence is CASSADRLGSNEQFF. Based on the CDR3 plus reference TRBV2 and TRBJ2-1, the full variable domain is EPEVTQTPSHQVTQMGQEVILRCVPISNHLYFYWYRQILGQKVEFLVSFYNNEISEKSEIFDDQFSVERPDGSNFTLKIRSTKLEDSAMYFCASSADRLGSNEQFFGPGTRLTVL.

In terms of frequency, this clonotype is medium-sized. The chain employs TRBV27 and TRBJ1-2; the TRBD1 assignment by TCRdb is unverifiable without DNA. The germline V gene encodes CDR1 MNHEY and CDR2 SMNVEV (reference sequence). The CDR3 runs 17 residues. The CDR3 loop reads CASSSLWMGGPNYGYTF.

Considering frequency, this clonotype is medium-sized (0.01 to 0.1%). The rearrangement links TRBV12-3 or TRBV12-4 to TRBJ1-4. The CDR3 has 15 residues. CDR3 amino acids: CASSPGVGEGEKLFF.

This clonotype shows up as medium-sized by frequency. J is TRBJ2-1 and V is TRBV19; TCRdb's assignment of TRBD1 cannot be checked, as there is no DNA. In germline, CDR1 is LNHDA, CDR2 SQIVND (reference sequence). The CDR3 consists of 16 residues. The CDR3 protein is CASSARQGIPYNEQFF.

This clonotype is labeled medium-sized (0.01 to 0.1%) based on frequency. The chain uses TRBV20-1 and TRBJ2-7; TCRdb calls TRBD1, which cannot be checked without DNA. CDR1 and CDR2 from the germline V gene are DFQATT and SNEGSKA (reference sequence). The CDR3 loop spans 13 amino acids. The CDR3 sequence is CSARGGAAYEQYF.

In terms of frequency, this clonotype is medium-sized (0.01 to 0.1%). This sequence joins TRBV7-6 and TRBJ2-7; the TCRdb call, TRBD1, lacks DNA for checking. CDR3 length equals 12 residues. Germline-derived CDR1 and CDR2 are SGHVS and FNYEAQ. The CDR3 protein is CASSFDRNEQYF.

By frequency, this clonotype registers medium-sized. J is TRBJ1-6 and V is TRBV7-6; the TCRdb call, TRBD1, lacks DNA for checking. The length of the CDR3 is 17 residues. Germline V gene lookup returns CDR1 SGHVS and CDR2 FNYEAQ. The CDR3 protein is CASSLQDRPTGNSPLHF.

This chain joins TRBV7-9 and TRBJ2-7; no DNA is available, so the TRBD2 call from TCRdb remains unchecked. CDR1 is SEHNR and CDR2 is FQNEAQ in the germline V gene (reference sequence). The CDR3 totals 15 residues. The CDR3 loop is CASSSLSGNSYEQYF.

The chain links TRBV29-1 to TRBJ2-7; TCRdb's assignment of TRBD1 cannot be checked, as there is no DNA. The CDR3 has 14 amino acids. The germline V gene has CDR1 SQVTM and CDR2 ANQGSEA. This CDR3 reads CSVSAVGGGYEQYF.

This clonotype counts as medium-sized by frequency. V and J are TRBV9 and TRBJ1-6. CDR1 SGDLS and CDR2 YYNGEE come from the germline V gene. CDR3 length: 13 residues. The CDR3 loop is CASSPHLNSPLHF.

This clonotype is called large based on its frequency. The CDR3 sequence: CASSGITGETQYF. V and J are TRBV7-9 and TRBJ2-5; TCRdb returns TRBD1, unconfirmable since there is no DNA. The CDR3 extends over 13 amino acids. Germline lookup yields CDR1 SEHNR and CDR2 FQNEAQ (reference sequence).

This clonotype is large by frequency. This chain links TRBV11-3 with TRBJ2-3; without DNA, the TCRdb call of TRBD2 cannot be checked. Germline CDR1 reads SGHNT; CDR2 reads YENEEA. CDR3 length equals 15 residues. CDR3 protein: CASSQRTSRGDTQYF.

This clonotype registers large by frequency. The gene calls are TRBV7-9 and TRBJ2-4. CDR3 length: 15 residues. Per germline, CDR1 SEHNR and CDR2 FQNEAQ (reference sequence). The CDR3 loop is CASNGLGGSMNIQYF. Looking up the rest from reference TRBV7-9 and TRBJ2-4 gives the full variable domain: DTGVSQNPRHKITKRGQNVTFRCDPISEHNRLYWYRQTLGQGPEFLTYFQNEAQLEKSRLLSDRFSAERPKGSFSTLEIQRTEQGDSAMYLCASNGLGGSMNIQYFGAGTRLSVL.

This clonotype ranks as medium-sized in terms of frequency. The CDR3 protein is CASSQQGTNNEQFF. This sequence joins TRBV7-7 and TRBJ2-1; the TRBD1 assignment by TCRdb is unverifiable without DNA. Germline CDR1 and CDR2: SSHAT and FNYEAQ (reference sequence). The CDR3 has 14 residues.

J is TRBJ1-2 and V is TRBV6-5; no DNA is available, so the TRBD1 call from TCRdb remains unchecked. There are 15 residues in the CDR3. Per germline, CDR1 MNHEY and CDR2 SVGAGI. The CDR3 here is CASSRDWRRGYGYTF.